The rows below give T cell receptor beta chains drawn from one sample of a study of blood T cell repertoires in COVID-19. Assay: immunoSEQ multiplex PCR; the TCRdb copy retains only in-frame clones and omits some. The sample lists about 280,000 clones, 80% to 85% occurring once. Sequenced material: PBMCs or T cells enriched from blood (not recorded which). Every receptor here comes from a man between 35 and 55 years old who had been exposed to COVID-19. The CDR3 runs from the conserved cysteine through the conserved F or W. The order of the fields is CDR3 length, clone size, J gene, D gene, V gene, CDR3 protein, CDR3 DNA. A D gene is named only where the DNA matches it firmly. Size is omitted from some rows. Given values are once, few, many or a class for expanded clones.

>15|-|TRBJ2-7|TRBD1|TRBV18
CASSQGQAKTYEQYF
TGTGCCAGCTCACAGGGACAGGCGAAGACCTACGAGCAGTACTTC
>15|-|TRBJ1-3|TRBD1|TRBV2
CATGTGGSSGNTIYF
TGTGCCACTGGGACAGGGGGCAGCTCTGGAAACACCATATATTTT
>13|-|TRBJ2-1|-|TRBV24-1
CATSDGGSHEQFF
TGTGCCACCAGTGATGGAGGGTCCCATGAGCAGTTCTTC
>15|many|TRBJ2-6|-|TRBV24-1
CATSDPGSGANVLTF
TGTGCCACCAGTGATCCAGGGTCTGGGGCCAACGTCCTGACTTTC
>16|-|TRBJ1-5|TRBD1|TRBV30
CAWTNRGVLVNQPQHF
TGTGCCTGGACGAACAGGGGAGTATTGGTCAATCAGCCCCAGCATTTT
>18|-|TRBJ2-5|TRBD2|TRBV20-1
CSASVAPLAGGGIETQYF
TGCAGTGCTAGTGTAGCCCCCTTAGCGGGAGGGGGGATTGAGACCCAGTACTTC
>14|-|TRBJ2-7|-|TRBV19
CASSPGLDSYEQYF
TGTGCCAGCAGCCCGGGACTCGACTCCTACGAGCAGTACTTC
>12|-|TRBJ1-2|-|TRBV19
CATRHQVTSYTF
TGTGCCACTCGACACCAGGTGACAAGCTACACCTTC
>16|once|TRBJ2-1|-|TRBV7-3
CASSLVPDRGLDEQFF
TGTGCCAGCAGCTTAGTCCCGGACAGAGGCCTCGATGAGCAGTTCTTC
>22|-|TRBJ2-7|TRBD1|TRBV12-5
CASGFPIPSSVGYLGQLYEQYF
TGTGCTAGTGGCTTTCCCATTCCCTCTTCCGTCGGATATCTGGGACAGCTTTACGAGCAGTACTTC
>15|-|TRBJ1-3|-|TRBV6-5
CASSYKGSGRGTIYF
TGTGCCAGCAGTTACAAGGGTTCGGGCAGGGGCACCATATATTTT
>14|-|TRBJ1-5|TRBD1|TRBV5-8
CASKTGFSNQPQHF
TGTGCCAGCAAGACAGGGTTTTCCAATCAGCCCCAGCATTTT
>19|-|TRBJ2-6|-|TRBV21-1
CASSNRRKRVPSGANVLTF
TGTGCCAGCAGCAATCGCCGGAAGCGCGTCCCCTCTGGGGCCAACGTCCTGACTTTC
>12|-|TRBJ2-7|-|TRBV5-1
CASSLADTEQYF
TGCGCCAGCAGCTTGGCCGACACGGAGCAGTACTTC
>15|few|TRBJ2-7|TRBD1|TRBV18
CASSPPGQGTREQYF
TGTGCCAGCTCACCACCGGGACAGGGGACTCGCGAGCAGTACTTC
>11|few|TRBJ1-2|-|TRBV30
CAWRGGGGYTF
TGTGCCTGGAGAGGGGGGGGCGGCTACACCTTC
>19|-|TRBJ2-1|-|TRBV5-1
CASTEGARGGKGLYNEQFF
TGCGCCAGCACCGAGGGGGCGCGTGGCGGCAAAGGACTATACAATGAGCAGTTCTTC
>12|-|TRBJ2-7|-|TRBV12-3/TRBV12-4
CASSTGNYEQYF
TGTGCCAGCAGTACGGGGAATTACGAGCAGTACTTC
>14|-|TRBJ1-6|TRBD1|TRBV7-9
CASSARTGLSPLHF
TGTGCCAGCAGCGCCAGGACAGGGCTTTCACCCCTCCACTTT
>16|-|TRBJ1-2|TRBD1|TRBV7-9
CASSSLVGRGDYGYTF
TGTGCCAGCAGCTCCCTCGTGGGCAGGGGGGACTATGGCTACACCTTC
>16|-|TRBJ1-6|-|TRBV23-1
CASTQLWGRGESPLHF
TGCGCCAGCACCCAGCTCTGGGGCCGCGGCGAGTCACCCCTCCACTTT
>16|-|TRBJ2-1|-|TRBV4-1
CASSPGEGVIYNEQFF
TGCGCCAGCAGCCCCGGCGAGGGGGTGATCTACAATGAGCAGTTCTTC
>17|-|TRBJ1-5|-|TRBV27
CASSLWGEGAGDQPQHF
TGTGCCAGCAGTTTATGGGGTGAAGGGGCAGGTGATCAGCCCCAGCATTTT
>12|-|TRBJ2-7|-|TRBV24-1
CATSDRRGEQYF
TGTGCCACCAGTGATCGCCGGGGCGAGCAGTACTTC
>12|-|TRBJ1-2|-|TRBV28
CASTEGFYGYTF
TGTGCCAGCACTGAGGGCTTCTATGGCTACACCTTC
>16|-|TRBJ2-1|-|TRBV19
CASSPREGGFDNEQFF
TGTGCCAGTAGTCCCCGAGAGGGGGGGTTTGACAATGAGCAGTTCTTC
>15|-|TRBJ1-5|TRBD1|TRBV2
CASHSPGQGFQPQHF
TGTGCCAGCCACTCTCCGGGACAGGGCTTTCAGCCCCAGCATTTT
>17|-|TRBJ2-3|-|TRBV12-5
CASGLVRGAGSTDTQYF
TGTGCTAGTGGTTTGGTACGGGGGGCGGGTAGCACAGATACGCAGTATTTT
>14|-|TRBJ2-5|TRBD1|TRBV7-9
CASSLQGAQETQYF
TGTGCCAGCAGTTTACAGGGGGCCCAAGAGACCCAGTACTTC
>14|-|TRBJ2-1|TRBD2|TRBV7-9
CASSSELAGVEQFF
TGTGCCAGCAGCTCCGAGCTAGCGGGAGTAGAGCAGTTCTTC
>16|once|TRBJ1-5|-|TRBV7-6
CASSSIGGLSNQPQHF
TGTGCCAGCAGCTCGATCGGCGGGTTAAGCAATCAGCCCCAGCATTTT
>15|-|TRBJ2-1|TRBD1|TRBV5-4
CASSLVGDRYNEQFF
TGTGCCAGCAGCTTGGTGGGGGACAGATACAATGAGCAGTTCTTC
>12|-|TRBJ2-2|TRBD1|TRBV5-1
CASTRGSGELFF
TGCGCCAGCACCAGGGGGAGCGGGGAGCTGTTTTTT
>14|-|TRBJ1-6|TRBD1|TRBV5-1
CASSYGQGDSPLHF
TGCGCCAGCAGCTACGGACAGGGGGATTCACCCCTCCACTTT
>16|-|TRBJ2-3|-|TRBV27
CASSFGLARTTDTQYF
TGTGCCAGCAGTTTCGGATTAGCTCGCACCACAGATACGCAGTATTTT
>13|-|TRBJ2-3|TRBD2|TRBV6-5
CASAGVGTDTQYF
TGTGCCAGCGCGGGAGTAGGCACAGATACGCAGTATTTT
>14|many|TRBJ2-1|TRBD1|TRBV29-1
CSADDGDSHNEQFF
TGCAGCGCAGACGACGGGGACAGTCACAATGAGCAGTTCTTC
>14|-|TRBJ1-4|-|TRBV25-1
CASSEWAVDEKLFF
TGTGCCAGCAGTGAATGGGCTGTAGATGAAAAACTGTTTTTT
>14|-|TRBJ1-4|TRBD1|TRBV7-2
CASSSGQGAGKLFF
TGTGCCAGCAGCTCCGGACAGGGCGCGGGAAAACTGTTTTTT
>15|-|TRBJ2-2|-|TRBV19
CASSALGRNTGELFF
TGTGCCAGTAGTGCACTAGGGCGTAACACCGGGGAGCTGTTTTTT
>14|-|TRBJ2-7|-|TRBV6-5
CASRFGRDSQEQYF
TGTGCCAGCAGGTTTGGGCGGGACTCTCAGGAGCAGTACTTC
>15|-|TRBJ1-2|-|TRBV5-1
CASSLAGHFSGSYTF
TGCGCCAGCAGCTTGGCGGGACACTTCTCAGGGAGCTACACCTTC
>16|-|TRBJ2-7|TRBD2|TRBV11-3
CASSLDLGLAGDKQYF
TGTGCCAGCAGCTTAGACCTCGGACTAGCGGGAGATAAGCAGTACTTC
>15|-|TRBJ2-2|-|TRBV5-1
CASRGSVRDHGELFF
TGCGCCAGTAGGGGGAGTGTCAGGGACCACGGGGAGCTGTTTTTT
>17|-|TRBJ2-5|TRBD2|TRBV24-1
CATSDSPGLAGQETQYF
TGTGCCACCAGTGATTCCCCGGGACTAGCGGGACAAGAGACCCAGTACTTC
>12|-|TRBJ2-2|-|TRBV5-1
CASIGDRGELFF
TGCGCCAGCATAGGGGATCGCGGGGAGCTGTTTTTT
>14|few|TRBJ2-7|TRBD2|TRBV10-3
CAISAASGSYEQYF
TGTGCCATCAGTGCGGCTAGCGGGTCCTACGAGCAGTACTTC
>16|-|TRBJ2-7|-|TRBV6-5
CASSYGRGRLDYEQYF
TGTGCCAGCAGTTATGGTAGGGGCAGATTGGACTACGAGCAGTACTTC
>15|-|TRBJ2-2|-|TRBV7-3
CASSVGITNTGELFF
TGTGCCAGCAGCGTCGGGATTACGAACACCGGGGAGCTGTTTTTT
>19|-|TRBJ2-3|TRBD2|TRBV5-1
CASSLGASGLAGGTDTQYF
TGCGCCAGCAGCTTGGGGGCATCGGGACTAGCGGGAGGCACAGATACGCAGTATTTT
>17|-|TRBJ2-3|-|TRBV15
CATSSPHGGLSTDTQYF
TGTGCCACCAGCAGCCCCCATGGGGGACTTAGCACAGATACGCAGTATTTT
>15|once|TRBJ1-6|-|TRBV4-1
CASSQQWRAGSPLHF
TGCGCCAGCAGCCAACAGTGGAGGGCGGGTTCACCCCTCCACTTT
>13|-|TRBJ1-2|-|TRBV6-5
CASSYGGGAGYTF
TGTGCCAGCAGTTACGGCGGGGGGGCTGGCTACACCTTC
>14|-|TRBJ2-5|-|TRBV6-5
CASKLSLPQETQYF
TGTGCCAGCAAGTTGTCACTCCCCCAAGAGACCCAGTACTTC
>14|-|TRBJ2-7|TRBD2|TRBV27
CASRRGGRSYEQYF
TGTGCCAGTCGCCGGGGCGGGAGAAGCTACGAGCAGTACTTC
>15|-|TRBJ2-2|-|TRBV19
CASSIWAANTGELFF
TGTGCCAGTAGTATATGGGCCGCGAACACCGGGGAGCTGTTTTTT
>15|-|TRBJ1-3|-|TRBV5-1
CASSPTSGLGNTIYF
TGCGCCAGCAGCCCCACCTCCGGGTTGGGAAACACCATATATTTT